The rows below give T cell receptor beta chains drawn from one sample of a study of blood T cell repertoires in COVID-19. Assay: immunoSEQ multiplex PCR; the TCRdb copy retains only in-frame clones and omits some. The sample shows under 200,000 clones, around nine tenths of them seen only once. Sequenced: peripheral blood. The receptor source for this set is an elderly woman with COVID-19, enrolled during active disease. The CDR3 runs from the conserved cysteine through the conserved F or W. The D gene is left open where the match is weak. Some rows mark clone size as missing; the rest say once, few, many or name a class of expanded clone.

len,v_gene,abundance,d_gene,j_gene,CDR3nt,CDR3aa
14,TRBV6-6,.,TRBD1,TRBJ1-5,TGTGCCAGCAGTTTTGGGACAGGGCGACAGCCCCAGCATTTT,CASSFGTGRQPQHF
14,TRBV7-8,.,.,TRBJ1-2,TGTGCCAGCAGCGCCAGGACTGAGAACTATGGCTACACCTTC,CASSARTENYGYTF
14,TRBV5-1,.,TRBD2,TRBJ2-1,TGCGCCAGCAGCTCGAGCGGGGGGGCCCATGAGCAGTTCTTC,CASSSSGGAHEQFF
13,TRBV4-3,.,.,TRBJ1-2,TGCGCCAGCAGCCAAGATCCGGACTATGGCTACACCTTC,CASSQDPDYGYTF
15,TRBV5-1,.,TRBD1,TRBJ1-2,TGCGCCAGCAGCTTGTCTTTATGGGACAGGAGTGGCTACACCTTC,CASSLSLWDRSGYTF
15,TRBV3-1/TRBV3-2,.,TRBD2,TRBJ2-7,TGTGCCAGCAGCCGACGACTAGCCCCCTCCTACGAGCAGTACTTC,CASSRRLAPSYEQYF
12,TRBV29-1,.,TRBD1,TRBJ1-1,TGCAGCGGCGGGACAGCGAACACTGAAGCTTTCTTT,CSGGTANTEAFF
14,TRBV5-1,.,.,TRBJ1-1,TGCGCCAGCAGCTTGGGACGGGGGAACGGTGAAGCTTTCTTT,CASSLGRGNGEAFF
19,TRBV5-1,.,TRBD2,TRBJ2-5,TGCGCCAGCAGCTTGAGTCTCCTAGCGGTAGGAGGTCCCCAAGAGACCCAGTACTTC,CASSLSLLAVGGPQETQYF
13,TRBV28,.,TRBD1,TRBJ2-2,TGTGCCAGCCGGACAGGGGTCACCGGGGAGCTGTTTTTT,CASRTGVTGELFF
16,TRBV18,.,TRBD1,TRBJ2-7,TGTGCCAGCTCACCCAGACCGGACAGGGTAGGTGACGAGCAGTACTTC,CASSPRPDRVGDEQYF
16,TRBV7-2,.,TRBD1,TRBJ1-3,TGTGCCAGCAGCTTGGACAGGGGGTCTTCTGGAAACACCATATATTTT,CASSLDRGSSGNTIYF
14,TRBV5-4,.,.,TRBJ1-5,TGTGCCAGCAGCTTGGGGGGGGTGCGTCAGCCCCAGCATTTT,CASSLGGVRQPQHF
15,TRBV5-1,.,.,TRBJ1-2,TGCGCCAGCACCTCCGGGGGGGCGGTCGGTTATGGCTACACCTTC,CASTSGGAVGYGYTF
16,TRBV5-1,.,TRBD1,TRBJ2-5,TGCGCCAGCAGCCCAGGACAGGGTACCTACCAAGAGACCCAGTACTTC,CASSPGQGTYQETQYF
14,TRBV28,.,.,TRBJ1-2,TGTGCCAGCAGTGCCCCCCCCAAACGGGATGGCTACACCTTC,CASSAPPKRDGYTF
16,TRBV6-1,.,TRBD2,TRBJ2-7,TGTGCCAGCAGGGAACGAGGGGGACTAGCCGCCTACGAGCAGTACTTC,CASRERGGLAAYEQYF
13,TRBV27,.,TRBD1,TRBJ1-1,TGTGCCAGCAGTTTAGACAGGGGCACTGAAGCTTTCTTT,CASSLDRGTEAFF
18,TRBV15,few,TRBD1,TRBJ1-5,TGTGCCACCAGCAGAGATCCGGGTGGAGGGGGCCGCAATCAGCCCCAGCATTTT,CATSRDPGGGGRNQPQHF
14,TRBV19,.,.,TRBJ2-2,TGTGCCACTAGTCACGGGGGAGTTTCCGGGGAGCTGTTTTTT,CATSHGGVSGELFF
13,TRBV7-8,.,.,TRBJ1-1,TGTGCCAGCAGCTTAGTACAGGGTAATGAAGCTTTCTTT,CASSLVQGNEAFF
18,TRBV19,.,TRBD2,TRBJ2-2,TGTGCCAGTACCACGGGACTAGCGGGAGGGTCGGACACCGGGGAGCTGTTTTTT,CASTTGLAGGSDTGELFF
14,TRBV27,.,TRBD1,TRBJ1-1,TGTGCCAGCAGTTCCCAGGGGGTAGTCACTGAAGCTTTCTTT,CASSSQGVVTEAFF
14,TRBV5-6,.,TRBD1,TRBJ1-4,TGTGCCAGCAGCTCCCGGACAGGGCGCGAAAAACTGTTTTTT,CASSSRTGREKLFF
14,TRBV28,.,TRBD1,TRBJ1-1,TGTGCCAGCTACAAAACAGGGGGGGCCACTGAAGCTTTCTTT,CASYKTGGATEAFF
17,TRBV19,few,TRBD1,TRBJ2-6,TGTGCCAGTAGTGACAGGGGGCGAGATTCTGGGGCCAACGTCCTGACTTTC,CASSDRGRDSGANVLTF
14,TRBV28,.,TRBD1,TRBJ2-7,TGTGCCAGCAGTTCCGGGACAGGCGTCGGCGAGCAGTACTTC,CASSSGTGVGEQYF
15,TRBV6-5,.,TRBD2,TRBJ2-7,TGTGCCAGCACCCCACTAGCGGGAGGGCGGCACGAGCAGTACTTC,CASTPLAGGRHEQYF
15,TRBV28,few,TRBD1,TRBJ1-4,TGTGCCAGCAGTTCAATCCGGACAGGGGCGTATAAACTGTTTTTT,CASSSIRTGAYKLFF
17,TRBV27,.,.,TRBJ1-6,TGTGCCAGCAGGGATCTTGGGGGCGGCGGAATGAATTCACCCCTCCACTTT,CASRDLGGGGMNSPLHF
15,TRBV20-1,.,.,TRBJ1-6,TGCAGTGCTAGTAAGGTTTACAGGAATAATTCACCCCTCCACTTT,CSASKVYRNNSPLHF
15,TRBV19,few,.,TRBJ1-4,TGTGCCAGTAGTACCCCACAGGGAACTAATGAAAAACTGTTTTTT,CASSTPQGTNEKLFF
15,TRBV3-1/TRBV3-2,.,TRBD1,TRBJ1-2,TGTGCCAGCAGCCTGGGGACAGTGGGGGGCTATGGCTACACCTTC,CASSLGTVGGYGYTF
12,TRBV6-2/TRBV6-3,.,.,TRBJ1-2,TGTGCCAGCAGTAACGGACTCTATGGCTACACCTTC,CASSNGLYGYTF
15,TRBV5-1,.,.,TRBJ1-1,TGCGCCAGCAGCTTGAGTCTGGGGCTGAACACTGAAGCTTTCTTT,CASSLSLGLNTEAFF
15,TRBV3-1/TRBV3-2,.,.,TRBJ2-7,TGTGCCAGCAGCCGTACAGGGTTGGAGTCCTACGAGCAGTACTTC,CASSRTGLESYEQYF
12,TRBV19,.,.,TRBJ1-5,TGTGCCAGTAGCACCTTGAGTCAGCCCCAGCATTTT,CASSTLSQPQHF
12,TRBV6-2/TRBV6-3,many,.,TRBJ2-5,TGTGCCAGCAGTTCCGGCAGGGAGACCCAGTACTTC,CASSSGRETQYF
14,TRBV28,.,.,TRBJ2-5,TGTGCCGTCTCAGGGATGGGCAGCCAAGAGACCCAGTACTTC,CAVSGMGSQETQYF
12,TRBV28,.,.,TRBJ1-1,TGTGCCAGCAGCTCTACAGTCTACGAAGCTTTCTTT,CASSSTVYEAFF
13,TRBV9,.,.,TRBJ1-3,TGTGCCAGCAGCGTAGGGCTCCACGACACCATATATTTT,CASSVGLHDTIYF
16,TRBV3-1/TRBV3-2,.,.,TRBJ1-1,TGTGCCAGCAGCCAAGGTGGGGGTTCAGGGGTCACTGAAGCTTTCTTT,CASSQGGGSGVTEAFF
16,TRBV15,.,.,TRBJ1-5,TGTGCCACCAGCAGAGATGGGGGGGCTTTAAATCAGCCCCAGCATTTT,CATSRDGGALNQPQHF
14,TRBV2,.,.,TRBJ1-1,TGTGCCAGCAGTGAAAATTTGGGCTTCACTGAAGCTTTCTTT,CASSENLGFTEAFF
17,TRBV21-1,few,.,TRBJ2-2,TGTGCCAGCAGCAAAAACGGGGACAGGGATAGGGGCGGGGAGCTGTTTTTT,CASSKNGDRDRGGELFF
16,TRBV7-3,.,TRBD2,TRBJ2-2,TGTGCCAGCGGCAAGACTAGCGGCCATAACACCGGGGAGCTGTTTTTT,CASGKTSGHNTGELFF
12,TRBV5-4,once,.,TRBJ2-3,TGTGCCAGCAGCTCCTACCCAGATACGCAGTATTTT,CASSSYPDTQYF